These T cell receptor beta chains were read from a single sample in a study of OX40 agonist ivuxolimab in advanced cancers. TCRdb keeps only in-frame clones here, not all; method: immunoSEQ multiplex PCR. The sample contains about 64,000 clones, about nine tenths of which appear only once. Sequenced here: CD4+ or CD8+ T cells sorted from blood, sampled in a trial of the OX40 agonist ivuxolimab. The receptors were sampled from an adult with an advanced solid tumor such as melanoma, head and neck, liver or kidney cancer. Each CDR3 is given with its conserved first and last residue. Fields, in order: V gene, clone size, CDR3 length, J gene, D gene, CDR3 protein, CDR3 DNA. D genes are given only for firm matches. Not all rows give a size; the values are once, few, many and, for expanded clones, a class.

TRBV30	-	12	TRBJ1-2	-	CAWSLAVGGYTF	TGTGCCTGGAGTCTGGCAGTGGGAGGCTACACCTTC
TRBV19	-	14	TRBJ1-5	-	CASSIDRTYQPQHF	TGTGCCAGTAGTATAGATCGAACATATCAGCCCCAGCATTTT
TRBV7-2	-	12	TRBJ2-2	-	CASSPSSGELFF	TGTGCCAGCAGCCCCTCCTCCGGGGAGCTGTTTTTT
TRBV30	-	14	TRBJ2-5	-	CAWGVKGLGETQYF	TGTGCCTGGGGGGTAAAGGGGCTGGGAGAGACCCAGTACTTC
TRBV7-3	-	17	TRBJ2-1	TRBD2	CASSLLAGATFDNEQFF	TGTGCCAGCAGCTTATTAGCGGGAGCTACGTTCGACAATGAGCAGTTCTTC
TRBV6-5	-	12	TRBJ2-1	TRBD1	CASSRQGGEQFF	TGTGCCAGCAGCCGACAGGGCGGGGAGCAGTTCTTC
TRBV18	-	18	TRBJ2-2	TRBD1	CASSANTVRDSFTGELFF	TGTGCCAGCTCAGCAAACACCGTTCGGGACAGCTTTACCGGGGAGCTGTTTTTT
TRBV15	-	16	TRBJ1-1	-	CATSRDQATGVTEAFF	TGTGCCACCAGCAGAGATCAGGCGACCGGAGTGACTGAAGCTTTCTTT
TRBV7-2	-	14	TRBJ1-2	-	CASSLGQSFNGYTF	TGTGCCAGCAGCTTAGGACAGTCCTTCAATGGCTACACCTTC
TRBV27	-	11	TRBJ2-2	-	CASSRGGELFF	TGTGCCAGCAGTAGAGGTGGGGAGCTGTTTTTT
TRBV11-2	-	17	TRBJ2-5	TRBD2	CASSLYGTSGIRETQYF	TGTGCCAGCAGCCTGTACGGGACTAGCGGGATTCGGGAGACCCAGTACTTC
TRBV2	-	13	TRBJ2-5	-	CASSEIGRETQYF	TGTGCCAGCAGTGAAATAGGGCGAGAGACCCAGTACTTC
TRBV7-9	-	14	TRBJ1-4	TRBD1	CASSQGQVVEKLFF	TGTGCCAGCAGCCAGGGACAGGTGGTTGAAAAACTGTTTTTT
TRBV19	once	14	TRBJ2-1	-	CASMNIAPGNEQFF	TGTGCCAGCATGAATATCGCTCCGGGGAATGAGCAGTTCTTC
TRBV15	once	15	TRBJ2-5	TRBD1	CATSRAYDRVETQYF	TGTGCCACCAGCAGGGCGTATGACAGGGTTGAGACCCAGTACTTC
TRBV14	-	13	TRBJ1-3	-	CASSQSRGSTIYF	TGTGCCAGCAGCCAAAGTAGAGGGAGCACCATATATTTT
TRBV10-3	-	19	TRBJ2-6	-	CAISYVGQFTNSGANVLTF	TGTGCCATCAGTTATGTTGGCCAGTTTACCAACTCTGGGGCCAACGTCCTGACTTTC
TRBV10-1	-	14	TRBJ2-2	-	CASSEARDTGELFF	TGCGCCAGCAGTGAGGCCAGGGACACCGGGGAGCTGTTTTTT
TRBV7-2	-	17	TRBJ2-2	-	CASSSSPGTSNTGELFF	TGTGCCAGCAGCTCGAGCCCCGGGACTTCGAACACCGGGGAGCTGTTTTTT
TRBV5-1	once	14	TRBJ2-5	-	CASSRAVGVETQYF	TGCGCCAGCAGTCGTGCCGTTGGCGTAGAGACCCAGTACTTC
TRBV6-1	-	14	TRBJ2-5	TRBD1	CASSLTGSRETQYF	TGTGCCAGCAGCCTGACAGGGAGTCGAGAGACCCAGTACTTC
TRBV28	-	14	TRBJ2-3	-	CASKGAGLTDTQYF	TGTGCCAGCAAGGGAGCAGGGTTGACAGATACGCAGTATTTT